These 10 T cell receptor beta chains were all obtained from the same sample, sequenced in a study of T cells after yellow fever vaccination. TCRdb called the 5' RACE reads again in MiXCR, with one record for every CDR3 protein. The sample has a few hundred thousand distinct CDR3 sequences, around 13% seen once. This sample comprised CD4+ T cells sorted from PBMCs, obtained 15 days after the yellow fever booster vaccination. All receptors derive from a man younger than 30 who received the YFV17D yellow fever vaccine.

This chain uses TRBV12-5 with TRBJ2-1; tentatively, D is TRBD1 (5 bases). V was trimmed by 3 bases and J by 6 bases, leaving 9 bases between them. This CDR3 comprises 13 residues. From germline, CDR1 is LGHNT and CDR2 FRNRAP. CDR3 DNA: TGTGCTAGTGGTTTCTCTAGGGGCAATGAGCAGTTCTTC. It codes for CASGFSRGNEQFF.

This clonotype was counted between two and nine times. The V and J genes are TRBV2 and TRBJ1-5; D is possibly TRBD1 (5 bases). V dropped 4 bases and J dropped 5 bases, with 9 bases sitting between them. This CDR3 has 13 residues. Looked up from germline, CDR1 is SNHLY and CDR2 is FYNNEI. The CDR3 is CASSVWGHQPQHF. In DNA, the CDR3 is TGTGCCAGCAGTGTCTGGGGACATCAGCCCCAGCATTTT.

This chain connects TRBV3-1 to TRBJ1-2; D is ambiguous. V dropped 1 base and J dropped 2 bases, with 8 bases sitting between them. The germline CDR1 and CDR2 sequences are LGHDT and YNNKEL (reference sequence). This CDR3 region has 14 residues. As DNA, the CDR3 is TGTGCCAGCAGCCAAGTGGACGGAAACTATGGCTACACCTTC. Translating gives CASSQVDGNYGYTF. Using reference TRBV3-1 and TRBJ1-2 for the parts outside the CDR3, the full variable domain is DTAVSQTPKYLVTQMGNDKSIKCEQNLGHDTMYWYKQDSKKFLKIMFSYNNKELIINETVPNRFSPKSPDKAHLNLHINSLELGDSAVYFCASSQVDGNYGYTFGSGTRLTVV.

This clonotype occurred a few times. The rearrangement uses TRBV6-5 and TRBJ2-5; D remains unclear. Germline CDR1 and CDR2: MNHEY and SVGAGI. Between the trimmed V and J ends, which lost 2 bases and 7 bases, there was a span of 5 bases. This CDR3 is built from 11 residues. The CDR3 DNA reads TGTGCCAGCAGTTACGGTGGGACCCAGTACTTC. It specifies CASSYGGTQYF.

The CDR3 nucleotides are TGTGCCAGCAGGCCCGGGACAGGGGGATATAGCAATCAGCCCCAGCATTTT. This sequence encodes CASRPGTGGYSNQPQHF. The chain recombines TRBV6-2 or TRBV6-3 with TRBJ1-5; 11 nucleotides agree with TRBD1. CDR3 length: 17 residues. The germline V gene has CDR1 MNHEY and CDR2 SVGEGT. Trimming cost V 6 bases and J 0 bases; bases outside gene matches: 7.

This clonotype was recorded a few times. The chain uses TRBV7-2 and TRBJ1-2; the D is unclear. Trimming took 5 bases from V and 11 from J, leaving 12 bases between them. Germline assignment: CDR1 SGHTA and CDR2 FQGNSA. CDR3 length: 11 amino acids. CDR3 protein: CASSPSGGYTF. Written as DNA, the CDR3 is TGTGCCAGCAGCCCAAGCGGAGGATACACCTTC.

This clonotype was recorded a few times. This sequence joins TRBV11-1 and TRBJ2-1, with TRBD2 matching over 9 bases. CDR1 is SGHAT, CDR2 FQDESV, per germline (reference sequence). V trimming: 2 bases; J trimming: 4 bases; junction bases outside the gene matches: 6. The CDR3 loop spans 16 amino acids. CDR3 in DNA: TGTGCCAGCAGCTTATCCGGCGGGGGGGTGTACAATGAGCAGTTCTTC. The encoded protein is CASSLSGGGVYNEQFF.

The chain has TRBV20-1 and TRBJ2-3; TRBD1 or TRBD2 may be the D gene (6 bases each). CDR1 DFQATT and CDR2 SNEGSKA come from the germline V gene (reference sequence). Trimming pared 6 bases from V and 0 bases from J, leaving 16 bases between. CDR3 length equals 15 residues. The CDR3 here is CSARGPSASTDTQYF. The CDR3 DNA is TGCAGTGCCAGGGGTCCTAGCGCCAGCACAGATACGCAGTATTTT.

This chain joins TRBV10-2 and TRBJ2-1; tentatively, D is TRBD1 (6 bases). CDR1 and CDR2 from the germline V gene are WSHSY and SAAADI. CDR3 length equals 13 residues. V was pared by 6 bases and J by 8 bases, with 14 bases between. The CDR3 DNA sequence: TGCGCCAGCAGGCAACAGGGATCCGATGAGCAGTTCTTC. Protein sequence: CASRQQGSDEQFF.

V is TRBV2 and J is TRBJ2-6; 10 positions match TRBD1. V gave up 6 bases and J gave up 0 bases; unmatched junction bases: 5. The CDR3 spans 17 residues. Germline lookup yields CDR1 SNHLY and CDR2 FYNNEI. The DNA of the CDR3 is TGTGCCAGCAGGCCGGACAGGGGGATCTCTGGGGCCAACGTCCTGACTTTC. Translated, it gives CASRPDRGISGANVLTF.